Following are 20 T cell receptor beta chains from one sample sequenced in a study of cytomegalovirus exposure and HLA in healthy donors (dated by TCRdb to about 2017). Receptor amplification or capture employed the immunoSEQ multiplex PCR assay. For the multiplex PCR, a mixture combining 60 forward primers for TCR Vbeta segments and 13 reverse primers for TCR Jbeta segments was used. This immuneACCESS table, as held by TCRdb, lists in-frame sequences with V and J called but not all clones. Of the missing ones, under half trace to an unresolved V gene in checked studies; the others have no known cause. This sample lists about 190,000 clones; 65% to 80% were detected once. Approximately 5% of the sample belongs to the ten largest clones. Material: PBMCs. The receptors come from a man aged 30-40 years in good health and CMV-seropositive.

The CDR3 spells CASSPGLNGVYNEQFF. In DNA, the CDR3 is TGTGCCAGCAGCCCCGGACTGAATGGGGTATACAATGAGCAGTTCTTC. The chain is built from TRBV7-3 and TRBJ2-1, with TRBD2 as a possible D gene (5 bases). The CDR3 loop spans 16 amino acids. The V gene lost 5 bases and the J gene lost 4 bases, with 18 bases spanning the gap. CDR1 and CDR2 (germline): SGHTA, FQGTGA.

The chain carries TRBV7-8 and TRBJ2-7; a weak D match, TRBD1 (6 bases). Trimming removed 5 bases at V and 1 base at J, with 12 bases between. This CDR3 has 14 amino acids. Germline V lookup: CDR1 SGHVS, CDR2 FQNEAQ. CDR3 loop: CASSRSDRSYEQYF. The CDR3 DNA is TGTGCCAGCAGCCGCTCGGACAGATCCTACGAGCAGTACTTC.

The chain couples TRBV7-9 to TRBJ2-2; unclear D gene. Trimming removed 1 base from V and 4 bases from J, with 10 bases in between. The CDR3 contains 15 residues. The germline CDR1 and CDR2 sequences are SEHNR and FQNEAQ (reference sequence). The CDR3 spells CASSLGAFITGELFF. The CDR3 DNA follows: TGTGCCAGCAGCTTAGGGGCTTTCATCACCGGGGAGCTGTTTTTT.

The chain is built from TRBV19 and TRBJ2-2; 7 nucleotides match TRBD2. The germline gives CDR1 LNHDA, CDR2 SQIVND (reference sequence). This CDR3 is built from 16 residues. The V gene end was trimmed by 6 bases and the J gene end by 4 bases; junction bases not matched to a gene: 11. The CDR3 is CASSPIAGRGTGELFF. DNA for the CDR3: TGTGCCAGTAGCCCTATAGCGGGCCGCGGCACCGGGGAGCTGTTTTTT.

This sequence joins TRBV28 and TRBJ2-7, with D perhaps TRBD2 (6 bases). This CDR3 spans 14 amino acids. Trimming pared 6 bases from V and 2 bases from J, leaving 14 bases between. Germline CDR1 is MDHEN and CDR2 is SYDVKM. CDR3 nucleotide sequence: TGTGCCAGCAGGTATGGGGCTAGCGCCTACGAGCAGTACTTC. Translated, it gives CASRYGASAYEQYF.

The V gene is TRBV27, the J gene TRBJ2-7; weak D call: TRBD2 (6 bases). Trimming removed 1 base at V and 3 bases at J, with 10 bases between. CDR1 MNHEY and CDR2 SMNVEV come from the germline V gene (reference sequence). This CDR3 has 14 residues. The CDR3 DNA reads as TGTGCCAGCAGTTTATATCGGGGGAGCTACGAGCAGTACTTC. Its translation: CASSLYRGSYEQYF.

This clone was counted only a few times. This chain uses TRBV30 with TRBJ1-6, with 8 bases fitting TRBD1. This CDR3 region has 14 residues. The ends lost 5 bases at V and 7 bases at J; junction bases unmatched: 7. CDR1 and CDR2 (germline): GTSNPN, SVGIG (reference sequence). The CDR3, as DNA: TGTGCCTGGGGGGGACAGGTGCAAAATTCACCCCTCCACTTT. Protein product: CAWGGQVQNSPLHF.

The V and J genes are TRBV13 and TRBJ2-1; 9 bases are shared with TRBD1. V dropped 3 bases and J dropped 4; count of bases not matched to a gene: 16. Germline CDR1 PRHDT, CDR2 FYEKMQ (reference sequence). CDR3 size: 19 residues. The CDR3 spells CASSLLGTGPVDRYNEQFF. CDR3 sequence (DNA): TGTGCCAGCAGCTTGTTAGGGACAGGGCCCGTGGATCGGTACAATGAGCAGTTCTTC.

The J gene is TRBJ2-2, the V gene TRBV15, with TRBD1 identical over 10 bases. V gave up 1 base and J gave up 7 bases; unmatched junction bases: 0. The CDR3 runs to 14 residues. CDR1 and CDR2 (germline): LNHNV, YYDKDF (reference sequence). The DNA for the CDR3 is TGTGCCACCAGCAGAGGGGACAGGGGCGGGGAGCTGTTTTTT. Translated, it gives CATSRGDRGGELFF.

The chain couples TRBV4-1 to TRBJ2-3, with 11 positions matching TRBD2. Germline-derived CDR1 and CDR2 are MGHRA and YSYEKL. V was clipped by 4 bases and J by 0 bases; unmatched bases: 3. CDR3 length equals 16 residues. CDR3 in amino acids: CASSRRLAGSTDTQYF. For the CDR3, the DNA is TGCGCCAGCAGCCGACGACTAGCGGGGAGCACAGATACGCAGTATTTT.

The chain combines TRBV6-1 with TRBJ2-1; 10 bases align to TRBD2. The CDR3 has 15 amino acids. Germline V gene sequence: CDR1 MNHNS, CDR2 SASEGT. Trimming cost V 9 bases and J 0 bases; bases outside gene matches: 5. DNA for the CDR3: TGTGCCAGTTGGGCTAGCGGGAGCTCCTACAATGAGCAGTTCTTC. Its protein is CASWASGSSYNEQFF.

The rearrangement uses TRBV11-2 and TRBJ2-2, with D hard to call. Germline assignment: CDR1 SGHAT and CDR2 FQNNGV. This CDR3 region has 13 residues. V shed 2 bases and J shed 2 bases, with 3 bases lying between them. The CDR3 region is CASSLLNTGELFF. The CDR3 DNA reads TGTGCCAGCAGCTTATTAAACACCGGGGAGCTGTTTTTT.

This chain connects TRBV9 to TRBJ2-7; 10 nucleotides align to TRBD2. This CDR3 has 15 residues. J was trimmed by 2 bases and V by 1 base; bases with no gene match: 3. Germline V gene sequence: CDR1 SGDLS, CDR2 YYNGEE. CDR3: CASSVKLAGPYEQYF. CDR3 bases: TGTGCCAGCAGCGTAAAACTAGCGGGGCCCTACGAGCAGTACTTC. Full variable domain (remainder filled in from reference TRBV9 and TRBJ2-7): DSGVTQTPKHLITATGQRVTLRCSPRSGDLSVYWYQQSLDQGLQFLIQYYNGEERAKGNILERFSAQQFPDLHSELNLSSLELGDSALYFCASSVKLAGPYEQYFGPGTRLTVT.

This chain connects TRBV10-1 to TRBJ1-5, with 8 bases fitting TRBD1. CDR1 WNHNN and CDR2 SYGVQD come from the germline V gene (reference sequence). J lost 5 bases, V lost 5 bases, and 17 bases had no gene match. CDR3 length: 18 amino acids. The CDR3 region has the DNA TGCGCCAGCAGTTGTACCGGGACAGGTCTTTGGTTGGATCAGCCCCAGCATTTT. As protein: CASSCTGTGLWLDQPQHF.

The chain employs TRBV6-5 and TRBJ2-5; D is unresolved. The CDR3 totals 11 residues. Trimming took off 4 bases at V and 5 bases at J, with 5 bases between the two ends. Germline CDR1 is MNHEY and CDR2 is SVGAGI. CDR3 amino acids: CASSLAETQYF. CDR3 nucleotide sequence: TGTGCCAGCAGTTTGGCTGAGACCCAGTACTTC.

The genes are TRBV29-1 and TRBJ2-1, with TRBD2 matching 14 bases. V trimming: 5 bases; J trimming: 4 bases; junction bases outside the gene matches: 7. Germline assignment: CDR1 SQVTM and CDR2 ANQGSEA. The CDR3 totals 16 residues. The CDR3 sequence: CSVRGLAGVSYNEQFF. The CDR3 bases are TGCAGCGTTAGGGGACTAGCGGGGGTGAGTTACAATGAGCAGTTCTTC.

V gene TRBV7-9 combines with J gene TRBJ2-1; 7 bases are shared with TRBD1. Germline V gene sequence: CDR1 SEHNR, CDR2 FQNEAQ (reference sequence). V gave up 0 bases and J gave up 7 bases; unmatched junction bases: 6. The CDR3 runs 15 residues. The CDR3 DNA is TGTGCCAGCAGCTTAGCGGGACAGCTAAGTAATGAGCAGTTCTTC. This translates into CASSLAGQLSNEQFF.

The chain couples TRBV7-3 to TRBJ2-7; possibly TRBD2 for D (5 bases). There are 15 residues in the CDR3. V was shortened by 5 bases and J by 0 bases, with 14 bases between the two germline ends. Germline V gene data show CDR1 as SGHTA and CDR2 as FQGTGA. The CDR3 region is CASSLEGGSSYEQYF. As DNA, the CDR3 is TGTGCCAGCAGCCTCGAGGGTGGAAGCTCCTACGAGCAGTACTTC.

The V gene is TRBV19, the J gene TRBJ2-5; 9 positions agree with TRBD2. The CDR3 is 16 residues long. Per germline, CDR1 LNHDA and CDR2 SQIVND (reference sequence). Losses at the gene ends were 3 bases for V and 3 bases for J; bases not matched to a gene: 8. Written as DNA, the CDR3 is TGTGCCAGTAGTATCCCGACTAGCGGTACGAAAGAGACCCAGTACTTC. This sequence encodes CASSIPTSGTKETQYF.

The chain combines TRBV5-3 with TRBJ2-1, with D tentatively TRBD2 (6 bases). TRBV5-3 is labeled an ORF, and its function is uncertain. Trimming pared 3 bases from V and 7 bases from J, leaving 23 bases between. The CDR3 is made up of 17 amino acids. The CDR3 DNA follows: TGTGCCAGAAGCTCCTACCGGCTAGCGTGTAATGGGAATGAGCAGTTCTTC. Protein sequence: CARSSYRLACNGNEQFF.